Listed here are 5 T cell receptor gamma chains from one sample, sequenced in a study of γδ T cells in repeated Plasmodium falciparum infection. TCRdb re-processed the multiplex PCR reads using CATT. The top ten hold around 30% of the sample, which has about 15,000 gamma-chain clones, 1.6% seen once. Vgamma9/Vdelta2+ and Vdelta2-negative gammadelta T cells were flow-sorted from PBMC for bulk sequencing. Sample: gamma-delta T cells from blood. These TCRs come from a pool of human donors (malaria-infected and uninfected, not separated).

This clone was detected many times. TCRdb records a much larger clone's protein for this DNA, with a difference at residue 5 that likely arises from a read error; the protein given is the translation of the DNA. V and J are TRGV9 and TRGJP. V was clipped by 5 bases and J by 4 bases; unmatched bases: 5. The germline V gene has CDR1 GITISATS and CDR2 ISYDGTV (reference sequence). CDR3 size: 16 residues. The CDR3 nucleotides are TGTGCCTTGTGGGTCCGCCAAGAGTTGGGCAAAAAAATCAAGGTATTT. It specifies CALWVRQELGKKIKVF.

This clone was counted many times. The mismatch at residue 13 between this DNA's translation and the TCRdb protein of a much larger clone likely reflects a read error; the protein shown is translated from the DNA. The CDR3 DNA is TGTGCCTTGTGGGAGGACAACGAGTTGGGCAAAAAAACCAAGGTATTT. Translated, it gives CALWEDNELGKKTKVF. The chain joins TRGV9 to TRGJP. TCRdb leaves out the J gene; it was filled in here by matching the DNA to germline. CDR3 length equals 16 residues. CDR1 is GITISATS and CDR2 is ISYDGTV in the germline V gene (reference sequence).

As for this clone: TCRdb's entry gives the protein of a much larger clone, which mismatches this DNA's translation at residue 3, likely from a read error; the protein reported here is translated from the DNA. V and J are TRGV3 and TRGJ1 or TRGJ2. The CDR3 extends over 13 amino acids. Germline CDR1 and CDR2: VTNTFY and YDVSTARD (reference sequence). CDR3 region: CAAWDFPYYKKLF. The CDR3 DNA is TGTGCCGCCTGGGACTTCCCTTATTATAAGAAACTCTTT.

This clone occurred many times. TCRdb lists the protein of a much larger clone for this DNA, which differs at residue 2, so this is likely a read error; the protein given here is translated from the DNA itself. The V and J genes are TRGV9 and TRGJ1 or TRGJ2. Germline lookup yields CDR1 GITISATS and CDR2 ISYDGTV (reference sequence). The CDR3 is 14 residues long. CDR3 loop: CTLWEVPYGYKKLF. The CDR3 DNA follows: TGTACCTTGTGGGAGGTGCCTTACGGTTATAAGAAACTCTTT.

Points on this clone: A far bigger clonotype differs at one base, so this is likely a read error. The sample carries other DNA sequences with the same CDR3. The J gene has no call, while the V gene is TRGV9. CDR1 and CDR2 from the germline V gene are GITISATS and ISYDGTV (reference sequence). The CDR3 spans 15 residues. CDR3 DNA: TGTGCCTTGTGGGAGGAAAAACGTAATGATTGGATCAAGACATTT. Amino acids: CALWEEKRNDWIKTF.